This TCR beta chain appears in the sequencing data of a study of CD8+ T cells in alopecia areata. Looking at the study overall: Patients in the treated group were given tofacitinib by mouth, 5 to 10 mg twice a day.

The CDR3 contains 15 residues. Looked up from germline, CDR1 is MGHRA and CDR2 is YSYEKL. Germline trimming cut 3 bases from V and 4 bases from J; bases unmatched to any gene: 3. Treatment of the sample: oral pan-JAK inhibitor, 5-10 mg twice daily. Study conclusions and caveats: Elevated clonality characterized lesional scalp relative to normal scalp, particularly in alopecia totalis/universalis. Treatment with tofacitinib significantly lowered scalp clonality and reduced expanded CD8+ clones among the top 100. Sequences from scalp samples also cover resident alphabeta T cells of normal skin.

Extracted from the samples, RNA was reverse transcribed into cDNA to serve as the sequencing template. Generated by immunoSEQ multiplex PCR, the TCRdb table keeps only in-frame clones and is missing some. The data hold roughly 190,000 clones, with approximately 57% observed a single time. Worth noting for this clone: Its antigen is unidentified.

Sample: CD4+ T cells sorted from blood, taken at week 24, from a patient treated with tofacitinib. The genes are TRBV4-1 and TRBJ2-1; 10 bases line up with TRBD2. The receptor comes from a human donor with alopecia areata. The CDR3 region is CASSHSGGGYNEQFF. CDR3 coding DNA: TGCGCCAGCAGCCACAGCGGGGGGGGATACAATGAGCAGTTCTTC.